This T cell receptor beta chain appears in the sequencing data of a study of shared clonotypes between healthy human individuals (dated by TCRdb to between 2020 and 2021). With regard to the full study: The cohort included three men and a couple of women between 18 and 49 years of age. For each donor, CD4 naive and CD4 memory were each given three plates, CD8 naive was given two plates, and CD8 memory was given one plate. Blood TCR repertoires of four to six healthy adults were deeply sequenced to estimate repertoire size and the extent of clonotype sharing between individuals. To increase sequencing depth and limit assay-specific biases, different laboratories used diverse techniques to prepare libraries and sequence TCR repertoires. Between about 0.85 and 10 billion PBMCs per donor were obtained by leukapheresis. Points the paper makes about the study in general: Naive subsets generally had larger estimated clonotype richness than memory subsets did. Across four donors, about 5.2% of naive CD4, over 3% of naive CD8, 2% to 2.5% of memory CD4, and roughly 0.4% of memory CD8 clonotypes were shared. Only blood was sampled, and tissue TCR repertoires likely differ from those in blood. Higher generation probabilities were observed for clonotypes shared by all four sorted-subset donors than for non-shared clonotypes. Even with the large sequencing depth, rarefaction of the sorted-subset datasets indicated that sequencing was incomplete. The small number of donors limited the genetic and exposure-history diversity represented. Based on pairwise subsampling, the degree of clonotype sharing among donors was expected to be affected by sequencing depth.

The donors were healthy, HIV-negative adults with no recently reported acute infections or vaccinations. Every donor was a Caucasian adult living in Nashville, Tennessee, USA. Magnetic negative selection was used to enrich CD4+ T cells, after which naive cells were positively selected on CD45RA and the negative fraction became the memory subset. Blood was collected by leukapheresis, and PBMCs were isolated by Ficoll-Histopaque density gradient centrifugation and then cryopreserved in liquid nitrogen vapor phase. Purity and quantity of every magnetically sorted T cell population were checked by analytical flow cytometry. Each sorted fraction had its genomic DNA isolated and then quantified by UV absorbance on a Nanodrop 2000c. With regard to this clone: Its antigen remains unidentified. No base quality values were provided; no much bigger clone lies one nucleotide off.

Using the deep immunoSEQ assay, multiplex PCR amplified TCR CDR3 regions from genomic DNA. For each cell subset, the extracted genomic DNA was distributed evenly across all wells of several immunoSEQ 96-well plates, and each plate served as one replicate. For sorted subsets, 200 to 250 ng of genomic DNA, equivalent to 25,000 to 35,000 T cell genomes, went into each replicate PCR. The purified libraries were quantified using a Qubit 3.0 fluorometer, sized with a Bioanalyzer 2100, and then quantified again using the KAPA Library Quantification kit. Every immunoSEQ 96-well plate was sequenced on a dedicated single-read 150-cycle Illumina NextSeq 550 flow cell. As for the authors' bioinformatics: Because only junctional sequences without quality scores were contained in the immunoSEQ output, filtering matching that applied to full-length reads could not be performed. Sequences were annotated with PyIR, a Python wrapper for IgBLAST v1.9, using IMGT germline references to assign V/J genes and CDR3. Reads with weak V/J assignments (E-value above 1e-6), missing CDR3, stop codons, out-of-frame junctions, or ambiguous translated residues were removed. V3J clonotypes were defined as sequences sharing an identical inferred V gene, J gene, and CDR3 amino acid sequence. Percentage overlap between repertoires was calculated by dividing the number of shared unique clonotypes by the size of the smaller repertoire. Repertoire richness was assessed with RTK rarefaction, the Chao1 estimator, and Recon v2.1 estimates of unobserved clonotypes. For all TCRbeta clonotypes obtained by the gDNA method from a handful of donors, generation probabilities were computed with OLGA. TCRdb took this table from immuneACCESS and kept in-frame rearrangements with V and J called. Such tables lack part of the clones; where checked against another copy, unresolved V genes explain under half of the gap, and the rest is unexplained. The V and J calls and clone size are taken from that table; D and trimming were inferred from the DNA. For this sample there are roughly 500,000 clones; less than 96% appear just once. The top ten constitute about 0.057% of the sample.

CDR1 and CDR2 were assigned from the germline V gene as KGHSH and LQKENI. V is cut back by 2 bases and J by 2 bases, with 10 bases in the junction unmatched. The CDR3 runs 18 amino acids, cysteine and phenylalanine included. The entry retains the CDR3 DNA only, 54 bases that are in frame from base 1. This TCR was sampled from a young woman in good health. Sequencing used naive CD4+ T cells sorted from blood. According to the study, the label for this sample's cell subset or site signals: CD45RA+ positively selected. This receptor chain uses TRBV18 and TRBJ1-5; 9 central nucleotides agree with TRBD1. The CDR3 in this case is CASSPSTGGDMGNQPQHF. The nucleotide sequence is TGTGCCAGCTCACCAAGTACAGGGGGCGATATGGGCAATCAGCCCCAGCATTTT.